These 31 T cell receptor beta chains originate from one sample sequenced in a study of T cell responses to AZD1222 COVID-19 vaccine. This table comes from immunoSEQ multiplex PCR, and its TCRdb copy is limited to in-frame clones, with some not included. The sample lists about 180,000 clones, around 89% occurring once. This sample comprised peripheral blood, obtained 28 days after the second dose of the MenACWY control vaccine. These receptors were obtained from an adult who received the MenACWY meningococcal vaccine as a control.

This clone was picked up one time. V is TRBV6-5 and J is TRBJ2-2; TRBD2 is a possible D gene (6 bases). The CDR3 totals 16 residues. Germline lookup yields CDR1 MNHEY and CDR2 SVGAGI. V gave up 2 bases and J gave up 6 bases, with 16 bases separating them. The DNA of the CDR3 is TGTGCCAGCAGTTACCCCGCGGGGCGCGATGCCGGGGAGCTGTTTTTT. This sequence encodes CASSYPAGRDAGELFF.

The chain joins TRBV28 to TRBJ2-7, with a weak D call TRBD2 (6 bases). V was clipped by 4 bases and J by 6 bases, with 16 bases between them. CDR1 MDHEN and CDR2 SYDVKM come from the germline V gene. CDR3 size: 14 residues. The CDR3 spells CASSSTPPGGEQYF. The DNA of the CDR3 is TGTGCCAGCAGTTCCACACCTCCCGGGGGCGAGCAGTACTTC.

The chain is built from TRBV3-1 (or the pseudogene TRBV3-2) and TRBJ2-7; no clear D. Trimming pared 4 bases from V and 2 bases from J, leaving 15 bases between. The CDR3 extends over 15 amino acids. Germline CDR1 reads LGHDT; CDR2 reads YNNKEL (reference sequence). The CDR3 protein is CASSPMREITYEQYF. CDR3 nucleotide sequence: TGTGCCAGCAGCCCGATGAGAGAGATTACCTACGAGCAGTACTTC.

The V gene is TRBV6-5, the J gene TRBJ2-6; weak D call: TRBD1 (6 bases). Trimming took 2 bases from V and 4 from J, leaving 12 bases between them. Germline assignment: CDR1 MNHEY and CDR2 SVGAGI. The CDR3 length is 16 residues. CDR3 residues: CASSYSWGHGANVLTF. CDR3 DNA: TGTGCCAGCAGTTACAGTTGGGGGCACGGGGCCAACGTCCTGACTTTC.

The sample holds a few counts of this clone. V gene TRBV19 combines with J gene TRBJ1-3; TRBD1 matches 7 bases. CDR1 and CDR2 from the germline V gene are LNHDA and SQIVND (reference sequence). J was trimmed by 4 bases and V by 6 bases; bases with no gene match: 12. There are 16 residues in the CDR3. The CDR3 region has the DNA TGTGCCAGTAGACCCCAGACAGGGCGAGGAGGAAACACCATATATTTT. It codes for CASRPQTGRGGNTIYF.

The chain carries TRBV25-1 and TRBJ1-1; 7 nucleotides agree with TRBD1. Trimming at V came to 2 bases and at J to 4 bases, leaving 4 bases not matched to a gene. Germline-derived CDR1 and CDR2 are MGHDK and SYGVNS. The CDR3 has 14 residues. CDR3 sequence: CASSEDRVGTEAFF. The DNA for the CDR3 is TGTGCCAGCAGTGAAGACAGGGTGGGCACTGAAGCTTTCTTT.

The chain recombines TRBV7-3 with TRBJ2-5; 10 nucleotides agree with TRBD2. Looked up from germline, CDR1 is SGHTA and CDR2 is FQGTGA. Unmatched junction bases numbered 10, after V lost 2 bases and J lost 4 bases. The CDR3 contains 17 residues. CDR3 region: CASSLGVAGGGGETQYF. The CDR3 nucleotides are TGTGCCAGCAGCTTAGGGGTAGCGGGAGGTGGCGGAGAGACCCAGTACTTC.

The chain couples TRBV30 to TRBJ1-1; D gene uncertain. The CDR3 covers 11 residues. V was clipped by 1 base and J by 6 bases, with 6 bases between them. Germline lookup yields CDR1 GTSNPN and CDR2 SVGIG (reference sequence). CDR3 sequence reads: CAWSATAEAFF. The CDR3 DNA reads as TGTGCCTGGAGTGCTACGGCTGAAGCTTTCTTT.

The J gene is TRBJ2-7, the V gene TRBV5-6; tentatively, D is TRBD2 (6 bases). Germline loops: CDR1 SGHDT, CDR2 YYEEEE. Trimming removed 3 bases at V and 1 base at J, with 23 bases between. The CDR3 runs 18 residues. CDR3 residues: CASSSPTRGSGFSYEQYF. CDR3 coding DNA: TGTGCCAGCAGCTCCCCGACACGGGGGAGCGGGTTTTCCTACGAGCAGTACTTC.

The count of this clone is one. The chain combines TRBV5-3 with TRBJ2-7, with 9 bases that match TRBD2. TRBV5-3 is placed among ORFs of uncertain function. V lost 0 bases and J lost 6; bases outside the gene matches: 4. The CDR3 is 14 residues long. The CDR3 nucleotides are TGTGCCAGAAGCTTGGAGCGGGGGGCCGGCGAGCAGTACTTC. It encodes CARSLERGAGEQYF.

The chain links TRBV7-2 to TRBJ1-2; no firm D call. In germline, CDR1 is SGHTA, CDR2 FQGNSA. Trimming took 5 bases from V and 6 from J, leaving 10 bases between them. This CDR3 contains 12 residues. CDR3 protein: CASSPAADGYTF. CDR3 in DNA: TGTGCCAGCAGCCCCGCGGCAGATGGCTACACCTTC.

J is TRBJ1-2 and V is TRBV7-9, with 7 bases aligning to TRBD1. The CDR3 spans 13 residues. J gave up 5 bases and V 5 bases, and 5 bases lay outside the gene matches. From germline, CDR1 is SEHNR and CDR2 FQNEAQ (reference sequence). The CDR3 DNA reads TGTGCCAGCAGCCCCAGGGGGGCTTATGGCTACACCTTC. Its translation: CASSPRGAYGYTF.

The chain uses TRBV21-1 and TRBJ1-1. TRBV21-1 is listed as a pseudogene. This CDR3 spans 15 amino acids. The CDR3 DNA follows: TGTGCCAGCAGCCTTGATGGAGGGTTGAACACTGAAGCTTTCTTT. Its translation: CASSLDGGLNTEAFF.

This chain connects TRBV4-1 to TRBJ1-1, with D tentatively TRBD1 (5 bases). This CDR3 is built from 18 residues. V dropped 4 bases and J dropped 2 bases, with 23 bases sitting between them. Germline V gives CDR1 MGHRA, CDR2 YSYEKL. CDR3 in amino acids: CASSRGSGTQMINTEAFF. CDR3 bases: TGCGCCAGCAGCCGAGGGAGCGGGACCCAAATGATAAACACTGAAGCTTTCTTT.

The CDR3 here is CASSVGPSNTEAFF. As DNA, the CDR3 is TGTGCCAGCAGCGTAGGACCCTCGAACACTGAAGCTTTCTTT. The chain recombines TRBV9 with TRBJ1-1; no definite D call. Germline V gene lookup returns CDR1 SGDLS and CDR2 YYNGEE. V lost 0 bases, J lost 1 base, and 7 bases lay in between. The CDR3 totals 14 residues.

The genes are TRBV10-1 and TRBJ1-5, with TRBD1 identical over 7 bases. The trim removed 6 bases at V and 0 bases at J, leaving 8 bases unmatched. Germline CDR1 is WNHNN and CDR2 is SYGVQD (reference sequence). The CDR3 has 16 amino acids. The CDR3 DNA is TGCGCCAGCAGACAGACTCAGGGGGATAGCAATCAGCCCCAGCATTTT. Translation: CASRQTQGDSNQPQHF.

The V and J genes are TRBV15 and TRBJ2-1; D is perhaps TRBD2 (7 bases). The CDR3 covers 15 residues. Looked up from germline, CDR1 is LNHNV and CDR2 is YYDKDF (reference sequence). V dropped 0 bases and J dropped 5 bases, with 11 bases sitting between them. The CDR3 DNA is TGTGCCACCAGCAGAGATCCGGGGGGCCACAATGAGCAGTTCTTC. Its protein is CATSRDPGGHNEQFF.

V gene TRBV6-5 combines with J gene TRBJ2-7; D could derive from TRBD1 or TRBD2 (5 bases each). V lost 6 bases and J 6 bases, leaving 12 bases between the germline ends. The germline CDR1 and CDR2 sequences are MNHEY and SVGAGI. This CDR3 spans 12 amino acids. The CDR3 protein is CASSDPGPEQYF. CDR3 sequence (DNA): TGTGCCAGCAGCGATCCGGGACCCGAGCAGTACTTC.

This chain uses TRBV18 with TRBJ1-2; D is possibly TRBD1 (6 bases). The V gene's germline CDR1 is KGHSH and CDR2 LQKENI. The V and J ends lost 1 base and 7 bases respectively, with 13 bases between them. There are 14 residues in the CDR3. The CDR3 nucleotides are TGTGCCAGCTCACCACAGGGGGTTGAAAGTGGCTACACCTTC. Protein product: CASSPQGVESGYTF.

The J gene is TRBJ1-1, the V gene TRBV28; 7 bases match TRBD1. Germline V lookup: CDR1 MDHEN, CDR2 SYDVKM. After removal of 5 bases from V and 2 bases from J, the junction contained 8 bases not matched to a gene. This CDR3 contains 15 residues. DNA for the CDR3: TGTGCCAGCAGTGCCGGGGGGACAGCAAACACTGAAGCTTTCTTT. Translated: CASSAGGTANTEAFF.

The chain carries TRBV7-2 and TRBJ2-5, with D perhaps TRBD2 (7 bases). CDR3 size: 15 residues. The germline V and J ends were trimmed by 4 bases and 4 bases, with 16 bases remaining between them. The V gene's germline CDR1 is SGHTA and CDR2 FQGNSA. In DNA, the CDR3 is TGTGCCAGCAGCTACCAAGGGGGGGCCGGAGAGACCCAGTACTTC. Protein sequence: CASSYQGGAGETQYF. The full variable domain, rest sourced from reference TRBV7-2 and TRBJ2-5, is GAGVSQSPSNKVTEKGKDVELRCDPISGHTALYWYRQSLGQGLEFLIYFQGNSAPDKSGLPSDRFSAERTGGSVSTLTIQRTQQEDSAVYLCASSYQGGAGETQYFGPGTRLLVL.

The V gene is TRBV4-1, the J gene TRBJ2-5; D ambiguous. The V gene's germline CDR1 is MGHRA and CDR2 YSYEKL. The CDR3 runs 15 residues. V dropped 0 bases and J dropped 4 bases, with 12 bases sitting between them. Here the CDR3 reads CASSQESSPGETQYF. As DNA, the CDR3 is TGCGCCAGCAGCCAAGAGAGCTCCCCGGGAGAGACCCAGTACTTC.

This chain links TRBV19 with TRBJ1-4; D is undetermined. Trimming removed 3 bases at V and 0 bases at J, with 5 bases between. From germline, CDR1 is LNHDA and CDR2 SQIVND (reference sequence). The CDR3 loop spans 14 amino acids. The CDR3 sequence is CASSMSPTNEKLFF. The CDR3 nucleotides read TGTGCCAGTAGTATGAGTCCAACTAATGAAAAACTGTTTTTT. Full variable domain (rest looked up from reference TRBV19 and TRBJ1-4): DGGITQSPKYLFRKEGQNVTLSCEQNLNHDAMYWYRQDPGQGLRLIYYSQIVNDFQKGDIAEGYSVSREKKESFPLTVTSAQKNPTAFYLCASSMSPTNEKLFFGSGTQLSVL.

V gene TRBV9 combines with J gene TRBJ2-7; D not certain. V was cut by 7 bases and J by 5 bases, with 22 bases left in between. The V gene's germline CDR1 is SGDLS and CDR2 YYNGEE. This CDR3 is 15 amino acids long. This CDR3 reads CASYDDTRLGNEQYF. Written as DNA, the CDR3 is TGTGCCAGCTACGACGATACGCGCTTGGGGAACGAGCAGTACTTC.

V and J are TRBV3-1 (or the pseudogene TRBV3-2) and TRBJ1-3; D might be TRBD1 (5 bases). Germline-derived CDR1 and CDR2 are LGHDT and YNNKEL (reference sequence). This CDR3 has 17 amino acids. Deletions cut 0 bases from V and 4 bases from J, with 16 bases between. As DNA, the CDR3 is TGTGCCAGCAGCCAAGATTGGGGGGGACTGAGGGGAAACACCATATATTTT. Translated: CASSQDWGGLRGNTIYF.

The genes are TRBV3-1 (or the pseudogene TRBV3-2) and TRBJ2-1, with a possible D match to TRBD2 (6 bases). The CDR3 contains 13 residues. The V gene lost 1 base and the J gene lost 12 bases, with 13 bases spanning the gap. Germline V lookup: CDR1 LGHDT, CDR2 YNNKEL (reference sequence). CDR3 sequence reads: CASSQVSAEGQFF. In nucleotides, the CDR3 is TGTGCCAGCAGCCAAGTGAGTGCGGAGGGGCAGTTCTTC.

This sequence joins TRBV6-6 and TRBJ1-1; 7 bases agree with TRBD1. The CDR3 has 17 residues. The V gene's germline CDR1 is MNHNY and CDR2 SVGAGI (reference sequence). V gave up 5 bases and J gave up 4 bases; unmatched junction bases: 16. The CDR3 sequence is CASSPSRTRQGSTEAFF. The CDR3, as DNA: TGTGCCAGCAGTCCTTCCCGGACCCGACAGGGTAGCACTGAAGCTTTCTTT.

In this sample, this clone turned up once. CDR3 coding DNA: TGTGCCAGCGCAGGGTCAACAGATACGCAGTATTTT. This encodes CASAGSTDTQYF. This chain uses TRBV7-3 with TRBJ2-3; a possible D gene is TRBD1 (5 bases). V lost 8 bases and J lost 3, with 9 bases in between. CDR1 and CDR2 from the germline V gene are SGHTA and FQGTGA. The CDR3 is 12 residues long.

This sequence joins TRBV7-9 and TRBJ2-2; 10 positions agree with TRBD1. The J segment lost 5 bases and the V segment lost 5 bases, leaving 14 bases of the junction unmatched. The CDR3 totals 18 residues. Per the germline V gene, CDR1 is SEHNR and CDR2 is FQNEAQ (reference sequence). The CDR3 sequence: CASSKRDRGKSETGELFF. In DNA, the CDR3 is TGTGCCAGCAGCAAAAGGGACAGGGGAAAAAGTGAAACCGGGGAGCTGTTTTTT.

CDR3 DNA sequence: TGCGCCAGCAGCTTCGGAGCGGGCTCCTACGAGCAGTACTTC. It is translated as CASSFGAGSYEQYF. This chain links TRBV5-1 with TRBJ2-7; D is perhaps TRBD2 (6 bases). Germline lookup yields CDR1 SGHRS and CDR2 YFSETQ. V dropped 2 bases and J dropped 0 bases, with 9 bases sitting between them. The CDR3 is 14 residues long.

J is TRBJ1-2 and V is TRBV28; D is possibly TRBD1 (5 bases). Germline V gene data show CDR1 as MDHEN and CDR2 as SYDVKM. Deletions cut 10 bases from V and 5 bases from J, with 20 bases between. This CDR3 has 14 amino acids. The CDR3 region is CATRRSLGGYGYTF. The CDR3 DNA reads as TGTGCCACCAGACGGTCCCTGGGGGGATATGGCTACACCTTC.